This T cell receptor (beta chain) was sequenced for a study of T cell changes during pregnancy in multiple sclerosis. Sequencing was performed with immunoSEQ multiplex PCR; in TCRdb, only in-frame clones are kept and a portion is missing. Seen here are tens of thousands of clones, roughly nine tenths observed once, and the top ten hold 0.85% to 0.9%. V shed 4 bases, J shed 2 bases, and the junction held 2 bases outside the gene matches. Germline V CDR1 and CDR2: SGHVS, FNYEAQ. The CDR3 runs 15 residues. The source of this sequence is a female donor with multiple sclerosis, enrolled in a pregnancy study. The sample consisted of peripheral blood, taken before pregnancy. The chain employs TRBV7-6 and TRBJ2-2, with 9 bases identical to TRBD1. The CDR3 coding sequence is TGTGCCAGCAGCTACAGGGGGCCAAACACCGGGGAGCTGTTTTTT. This translates into CASSYRGPNTGELFF.